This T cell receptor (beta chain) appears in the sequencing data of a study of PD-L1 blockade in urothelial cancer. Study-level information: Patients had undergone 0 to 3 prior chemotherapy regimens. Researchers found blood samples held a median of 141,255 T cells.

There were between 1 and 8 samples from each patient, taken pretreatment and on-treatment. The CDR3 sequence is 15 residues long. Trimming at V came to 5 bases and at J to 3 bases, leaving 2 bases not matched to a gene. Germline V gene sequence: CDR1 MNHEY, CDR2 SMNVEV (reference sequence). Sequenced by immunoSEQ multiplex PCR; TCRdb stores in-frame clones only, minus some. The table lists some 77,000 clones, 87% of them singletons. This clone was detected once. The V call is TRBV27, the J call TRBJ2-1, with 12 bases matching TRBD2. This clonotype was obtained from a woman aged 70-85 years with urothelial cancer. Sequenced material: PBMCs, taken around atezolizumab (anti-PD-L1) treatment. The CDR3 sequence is CASSPSGGDYNEQFF. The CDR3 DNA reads TGTGCCAGCAGTCCTAGCGGGGGGGACTACAATGAGCAGTTCTTC.